A single sample gave rise to the 9 T cell receptor beta chains below, sequenced in a study of cytomegalovirus exposure and HLA in healthy donors. The PCR contained 60 Vbeta and 13 Jbeta primers. Generated by immunoSEQ multiplex PCR, the TCRdb table keeps only in-frame clones and is missing some. The table shows about 230,000 clones, with roughly 84% occurring only once. Material for sequencing was PBMCs. These receptors were taken from a human donor in good health.

The sample holds one count of this clone. The chain carries TRBV7-9 and TRBJ2-1; TRBD2 is a possible D gene (5 bases). The V gene's germline CDR1 is SEHNR and CDR2 FQNEAQ (reference sequence). The CDR3 consists of 15 residues. Trimming cost V 1 base and J 3 bases, with 10 bases left between them. CDR3 region: CASSLDGGRYNEQFF. The DNA for the CDR3 is TGTGCCAGCAGCTTAGATGGCGGGCGCTACAATGAGCAGTTCTTC.

The chain carries TRBV5-4 and TRBJ2-1, with unresolved D. The germline gives CDR1 SGHNT, CDR2 YYREEE (reference sequence). V lost 2 bases and J lost 8, with 14 bases in between. This CDR3 contains 14 residues. The CDR3 here is CASSLKANGYEQFF. In nucleotides, the CDR3 is TGTGCCAGCAGCTTAAAGGCCAACGGGTATGAGCAGTTCTTC.

The V gene is TRBV6-1, the J gene TRBJ2-7, with TRBD2 as a possible D gene (6 bases). V was shortened by 5 bases and J by 4 bases, with 12 bases between the two germline ends. The length of the CDR3 is 13 residues. The germline CDR1 and CDR2 sequences are MNHNS and SASEGT. CDR3 residues: CASSPGLLYEQYF. The DNA of the CDR3 is TGTGCCAGCAGTCCGGGACTTTTATACGAGCAGTACTTC.

The chain recombines TRBV28 with TRBJ2-1; D perhaps matches TRBD2 (6 bases). V was trimmed by 8 bases and J by 3 bases, leaving 20 bases between them. Germline V gene lookup returns CDR1 MDHEN and CDR2 SYDVKM. CDR3 length equals 16 residues. The CDR3 bases are TGTGCCAGCCGTCCGAGCGGGCCACGGGGCTACAATGAGCAGTTCTTC. Translated, it gives CASRPSGPRGYNEQFF.

This clone came up a few times. The rearrangement uses TRBV7-3 and TRBJ2-5; tentatively, D is TRBD1 (5 bases). CDR3 size: 16 residues. V shed 2 bases and J shed 5 bases, with 18 bases lying between them. The germline gives CDR1 SGHTA, CDR2 FQGTGA. The CDR3 coding sequence is TGTGCCAGCAGCTTAGGTGGCAGGGCTATCGGGGAGACCCAGTACTTC. Amino acid sequence: CASSLGGRAIGETQYF.

As regards this clone: One end of the junction fails to match germline, which may point to a read error. V is TRBV7-9 and J is TRBJ1-2; 7 bases align to TRBD1. Germline CDR1 and CDR2: SEHNR and FQNEAQ (reference sequence). CDR3 length equals 14 residues. CDR3 coding DNA: TGTTCCAGCAGCCCGGGACAGCTTAACTATGGCTACACCTTC. It codes for CSSSPGQLNYGYTF.

The CDR3 sequence is CASSLRLASNEQFF. CDR3 coding DNA: TGTGCCAGCAGTTTAAGGCTAGCGAGCAATGAGCAGTTCTTC. The chain carries TRBV27 and TRBJ2-1, with D possibly matching TRBD2 (6 bases). Germline V gene sequence: CDR1 MNHEY, CDR2 SMNVEV (reference sequence). V lost 2 bases and J lost 6, with 11 bases in between. The CDR3 contains 14 residues.

This clone was seen only once. The chain joins TRBV5-1 to TRBJ1-2; no clear D gene. Germline V gives CDR1 SGHRS, CDR2 YFSETQ. There are 15 residues in the CDR3. Trimming took 0 bases from V and 1 from J, leaving 10 bases between them. As DNA, the CDR3 is TGCGCCAGCAGCTTGGCGGAGGGCGGTAACTATGGCTACACCTTC. Protein: CASSLAEGGNYGYTF.

The rearrangement links TRBV28 to TRBJ1-1, with TRBD1 matching 8 bases. V shed 2 bases and J 10 bases; nucleotides not matched to a gene: 6. CDR3 length: 13 amino acids. Germline-derived CDR1 and CDR2 are MDHEN and SYDVKM. The CDR3 nucleotides read TGTGCCAGCAGTTTAGCAGGGGGCGGGGGAGCTTTCTTT. Protein product: CASSLAGGGGAFF. Complete variable domain (other parts from reference TRBV28 and TRBJ1-1): DVKVTQSSRYLVKRTGEKVFLECVQDMDHENMFWYRQDPGLGLRLIYFSYDVKMKEKGDIPEGYSVSREKKERFSLILESASTNQTSMYLCASSLAGGGGAFFGQGTRLTVV.